Sequencing of this TCR beta chain was carried out in a study of cytomegalovirus exposure and HLA in healthy donors. The ends lost 3 bases at V and 2 bases at J; junction bases unmatched: 10. From germline, CDR1 is MNHNS and CDR2 SASEGT. This CDR3 is built from 17 residues. PCR employed 60 Vbeta and 13 Jbeta primers. This table comes from immunoSEQ multiplex PCR, and its TCRdb copy is limited to in-frame clones, with some not included. The sample records approximately 150,000 clones, just under 80% being singletons. This receptor was identified in a woman between 50 and 59 years old in good health and CMV-seronegative. The J gene is TRBJ2-1, the V gene TRBV6-1; TRBD1 aligns across 7 bases. Sequences were obtained from PBMCs. The CDR3 loop reads CASSDGRTGPPYNEQFF. CDR3 in DNA: TGTGCCAGCAGTGACGGCCGGACAGGTCCACCCTACAATGAGCAGTTCTTC.